Below, 8 T cell receptor beta chains from the same sample are listed, as sequenced in a study of lymphopenia after photon versus proton radiotherapy. Measured with immunoSEQ multiplex PCR; TCRdb has only the in-frame clones, and not every one. The sample has about 6,100 clones; 91% are singletons. The specimen was peripheral blood, collected from a patient treated with photon-based radiotherapy. These receptors were taken from a man aged 55 to 69 with cholangiocarcinoma.

The chain recombines TRBV11-2 with TRBJ2-4; D possibly matches TRBD1 or TRBD2 (5 bases each). The ends were cut back, 2 bases at V and 1 base at J, with 9 bases in the middle. The CDR3 has 15 amino acids. Germline values: CDR1 SGHAT, CDR2 FQNNGV. Here the CDR3 reads CASSLPEGAKNIQYF. The DNA for the CDR3 is TGTGCCAGCAGCTTACCAGAGGGGGCCAAAAACATTCAGTACTTC.

V gene TRBV18 combines with J gene TRBJ1-5; the D gene is possibly TRBD1 (6 bases). Between the trimmed V and J ends, which lost 3 bases and 7 bases, there was a span of 10 bases. The germline V gene encodes CDR1 KGHSH and CDR2 LQKENI. This CDR3 comprises 13 residues. CDR3 loop: CASSPPGGQPQHF. The CDR3 nucleotides read TGTGCCAGCTCACCTCCGGGGGGCCAGCCCCAGCATTTT.

CDR3 in DNA: TGTGCCAGCAGCCCATTAGCGGGAATGAGCACAGATACGCAGTATTTT. Protein: CASSPLAGMSTDTQYF. The genes are TRBV7-9 and TRBJ2-3; 8 bases match TRBD2. Germline-derived CDR1 and CDR2 are SEHNR and FQNEAQ (reference sequence). The CDR3 is 16 residues long. V was pared by 5 bases and J by 0 bases, with 7 bases of the junction left unmatched.

The chain's CDR3 is CASNKKNYNSPLHF. CDR3 in DNA: TGTGCCAGCAATAAAAAAAATTATAATTCACCCCTCCACTTT. This sequence joins TRBV6-5 and TRBJ1-6, with D uncertain. Trimming removed 7 bases at V and 4 bases at J, with 11 bases between. The germline V gene has CDR1 MNHEY and CDR2 SVGAGI. This CDR3 comprises 14 residues.

The gene calls are TRBV13 and TRBJ2-7, with D hard to call. This CDR3 comprises 15 residues. The germline gives CDR1 PRHDT, CDR2 FYEKMQ (reference sequence). V lost 0 bases and J 0 bases, leaving 9 bases between the germline ends. The CDR3 is CASSLGGSLSYEQYF. CDR3 in DNA: TGTGCCAGCAGCTTAGGGGGCAGTCTCTCCTACGAGCAGTACTTC.

The V gene is TRBV7-2, the J gene TRBJ2-7; D is undetermined. V gave up 5 bases and J gave up 4 bases, with 6 bases separating them. Germline CDR1 and CDR2: SGHTA and FQGNSA. This CDR3 region has 11 residues. The CDR3 region has the DNA TGTGCCAGCAGCCCCAAGTACGAGCAGTACTTC. This gives the protein CASSPKYEQYF.

The V call is TRBV15, the J call TRBJ2-5, with no clear D. Germline V gives CDR1 LNHNV, CDR2 YYDKDF (reference sequence). The CDR3 contains 13 residues. V was clipped by 1 base and J by 2 bases, with 5 bases between them. CDR3 in amino acids: CATSRVGQETQYF. In DNA form, the CDR3 reads TGTGCCACCAGCAGAGTGGGACAAGAGACCCAGTACTTC.

The rearrangement uses TRBV12-5 and TRBJ1-6, with D possibly TRBD1 on 5 matching bases. The CDR3 loop spans 12 amino acids. V lost 7 bases and J lost 11, with 12 bases in between. CDR1 is LGHNT, CDR2 FRNRAP, per germline. The CDR3, as DNA: TGTGCTAGTGCAGGGAATAGTCCACCCCTCCACTTT. Amino acids: CASAGNSPPLHF.